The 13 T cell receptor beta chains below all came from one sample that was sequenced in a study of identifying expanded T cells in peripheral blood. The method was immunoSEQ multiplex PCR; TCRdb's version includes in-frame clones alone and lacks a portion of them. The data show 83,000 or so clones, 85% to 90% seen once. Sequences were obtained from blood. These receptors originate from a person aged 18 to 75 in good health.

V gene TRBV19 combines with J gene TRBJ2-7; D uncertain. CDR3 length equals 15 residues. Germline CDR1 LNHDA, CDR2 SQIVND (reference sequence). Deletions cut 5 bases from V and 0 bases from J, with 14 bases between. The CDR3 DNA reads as TGTGCCAGTAGTCAGACCCTAAAGAGCTCCTACGAGCAGTACTTC. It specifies CASSQTLKSSYEQYF.

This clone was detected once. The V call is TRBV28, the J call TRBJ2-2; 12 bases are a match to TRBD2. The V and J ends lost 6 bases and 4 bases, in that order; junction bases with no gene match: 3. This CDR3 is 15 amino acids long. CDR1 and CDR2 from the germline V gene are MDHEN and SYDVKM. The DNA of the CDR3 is TGTGCCAGCAGACAGGGACTAGCGGGCACCGGGGAGCTGTTTTTT. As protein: CASRQGLAGTGELFF. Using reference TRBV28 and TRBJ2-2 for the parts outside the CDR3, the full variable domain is DVKVTQSSRYLVKRTGEKVFLECVQDMDHENMFWYRQDPGLGLRLIYFSYDVKMKEKGDIPEGYSVSREKKERFSLILESASTNQTSMYLCASRQGLAGTGELFFGEGSRLTVL.

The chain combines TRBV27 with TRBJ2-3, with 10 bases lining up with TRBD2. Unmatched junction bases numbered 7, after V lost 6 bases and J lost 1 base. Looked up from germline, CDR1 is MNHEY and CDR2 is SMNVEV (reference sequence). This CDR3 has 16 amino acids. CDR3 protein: CASREIAGGGTDTQYF. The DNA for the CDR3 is TGTGCCAGCAGGGAAATAGCGGGGGGTGGCACAGATACGCAGTATTTT.

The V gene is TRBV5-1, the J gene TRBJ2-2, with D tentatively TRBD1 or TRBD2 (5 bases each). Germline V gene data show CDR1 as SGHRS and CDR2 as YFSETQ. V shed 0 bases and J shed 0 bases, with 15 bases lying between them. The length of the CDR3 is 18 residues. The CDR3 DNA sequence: TGCGCCAGCAGCTTGGACCCGGTCGGGACGGCGAACACCGGGGAGCTGTTTTTT. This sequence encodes CASSLDPVGTANTGELFF.

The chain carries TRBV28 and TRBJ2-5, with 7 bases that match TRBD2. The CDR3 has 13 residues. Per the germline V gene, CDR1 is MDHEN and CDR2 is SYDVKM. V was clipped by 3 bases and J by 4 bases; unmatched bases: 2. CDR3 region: CASSFPGGETQYF. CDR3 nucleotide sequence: TGTGCCAGCAGTTTTCCGGGAGGAGAGACCCAGTACTTC. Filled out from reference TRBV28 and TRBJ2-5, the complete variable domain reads DVKVTQSSRYLVKRTGEKVFLECVQDMDHENMFWYRQDPGLGLRLIYFSYDVKMKEKGDIPEGYSVSREKKERFSLILESASTNQTSMYLCASSFPGGETQYFGPGTRLLVL.

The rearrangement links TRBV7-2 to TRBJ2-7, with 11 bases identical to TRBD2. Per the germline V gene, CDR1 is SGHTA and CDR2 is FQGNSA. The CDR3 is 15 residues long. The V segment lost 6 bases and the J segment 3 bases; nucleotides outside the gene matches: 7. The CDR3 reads CASRPPGLAVYEQYF. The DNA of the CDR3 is TGTGCCAGCAGACCCCCGGGACTAGCGGTCTACGAGCAGTACTTC.

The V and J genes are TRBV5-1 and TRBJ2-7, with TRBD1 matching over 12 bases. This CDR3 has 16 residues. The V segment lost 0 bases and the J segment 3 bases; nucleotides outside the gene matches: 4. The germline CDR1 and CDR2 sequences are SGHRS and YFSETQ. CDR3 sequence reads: CASSLAGTGGDYEQYF. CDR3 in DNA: TGCGCCAGCAGCTTGGCCGGGACAGGGGGCGACTACGAGCAGTACTTC.

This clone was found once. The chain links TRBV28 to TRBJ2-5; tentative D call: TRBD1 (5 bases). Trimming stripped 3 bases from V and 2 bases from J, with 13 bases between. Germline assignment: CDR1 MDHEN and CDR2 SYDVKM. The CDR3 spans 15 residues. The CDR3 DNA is TGTGCCAGCAGTTTCGACAGTTACTTACAAGAGACCCAGTACTTC. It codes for CASSFDSYLQETQYF. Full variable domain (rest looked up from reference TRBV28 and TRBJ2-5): DVKVTQSSRYLVKRTGEKVFLECVQDMDHENMFWYRQDPGLGLRLIYFSYDVKMKEKGDIPEGYSVSREKKERFSLILESASTNQTSMYLCASSFDSYLQETQYFGPGTRLLVL.

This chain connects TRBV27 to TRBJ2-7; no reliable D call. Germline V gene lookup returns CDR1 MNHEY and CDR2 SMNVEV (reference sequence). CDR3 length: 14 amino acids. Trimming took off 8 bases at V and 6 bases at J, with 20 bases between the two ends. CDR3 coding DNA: TGTGCCAGCTGCGCTGGGCCTTCCTACTCCGAGCAGTACTTC. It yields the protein CASCAGPSYSEQYF.

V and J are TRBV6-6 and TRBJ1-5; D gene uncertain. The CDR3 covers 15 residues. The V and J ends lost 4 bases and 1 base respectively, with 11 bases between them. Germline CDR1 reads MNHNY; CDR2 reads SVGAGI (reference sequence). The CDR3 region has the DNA TGTGCCAGCAGTTTATCTCAGACGAGCAATCAGCCCCAGCATTTT. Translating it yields CASSLSQTSNQPQHF.

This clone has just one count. The DNA for the CDR3 is TGTGCCAGCAGTCCCCGGACTCTCAACGAGCAGTTCTTC. This sequence encodes CASSPRTLNEQFF. This rearrangement joins TRBV27 to TRBJ2-1; a weak D match, TRBD2 (5 bases). The V end was cut by 5 bases, the J end by 10 bases, with 15 bases between. Germline CDR1 and CDR2: MNHEY and SMNVEV (reference sequence). The CDR3 is 13 residues long.

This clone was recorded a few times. For the CDR3, the DNA is TGCGCCAGCAGCCAGCCCTTTGAGGGCTACGAGCAGTACTTC. Protein sequence: CASSQPFEGYEQYF. The chain combines TRBV4-1 with TRBJ2-7; D possibly corresponds to TRBD2 (5 bases). Trimming took off 3 bases at V and 3 bases at J, with 12 bases between the two ends. Germline CDR1 and CDR2: MGHRA and YSYEKL. The CDR3 is made up of 14 amino acids.

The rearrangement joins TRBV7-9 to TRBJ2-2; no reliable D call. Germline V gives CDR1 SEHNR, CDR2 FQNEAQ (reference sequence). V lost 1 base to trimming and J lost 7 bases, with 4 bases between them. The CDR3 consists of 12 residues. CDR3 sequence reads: CASSLDFGELFF. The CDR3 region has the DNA TGTGCCAGCAGCTTAGACTTCGGGGAGCTGTTTTTT.